These 14 T cell receptor beta chains originate from one sample sequenced in a study of blood T cell repertoires in COVID-19. The table came from immunoSEQ multiplex PCR; TCRdb's copy has only in-frame clones and leaves some out. The repertoire holds a few hundred thousand clones, with 80% to 90% as singletons. Source material: PBMCs or T cells enriched from blood (not recorded which). The source of these receptors is a woman in her twenties or thirties who had recovered from COVID-19.

This clone was picked up one time. The genes are TRBV19 and TRBJ1-2; D gene uncertain. CDR1 and CDR2 (germline): LNHDA, SQIVND (reference sequence). This CDR3 region has 13 residues. Trimming took 1 base from V and 6 from J, leaving 9 bases between them. The CDR3 here is CASSIVGGDGYTF. The DNA for the CDR3 is TGTGCCAGTAGTATAGTCGGCGGTGATGGCTACACCTTC.

This sequence joins TRBV5-1 and TRBJ2-5, with 7 positions matching TRBD2. CDR3 size: 15 residues. V dropped 0 bases and J dropped 3; count of bases not matched to a gene: 5. The germline CDR1 and CDR2 sequences are SGHRS and YFSETQ. For the CDR3, the DNA is TGCGCCAGCAGCTTGGCCAGCGCGGGAGAAGAGACCCAGTACTTC. This translates into CASSLASAGEETQYF.

This chain links TRBV3-1 (or the pseudogene TRBV3-2) with TRBJ2-3, with TRBD1 matching 7 bases. From germline, CDR1 is LGHDT and CDR2 YNNKEL (reference sequence). The CDR3 runs to 15 residues. Trimming took 3 bases from V and 4 from J; bases not matched to a gene: 7. The CDR3 sequence: CASSQDRQGPDTQYF. The CDR3, as DNA: TGTGCCAGCAGCCAGGACCGACAGGGCCCAGATACGCAGTATTTT.

The V and J genes are TRBV11-2 and TRBJ1-1; tentative D call: TRBD1 (5 bases). V was trimmed by 4 bases and J by 10 bases, leaving 16 bases between them. The germline V gene encodes CDR1 SGHAT and CDR2 FQNNGV. The CDR3 consists of 13 residues. CDR3 sequence (DNA): TGTGCCAGCAGCTCCCCCAGGGTAGGCATAGCTTTCTTT. Encoded protein: CASSSPRVGIAFF.

The chain couples TRBV9 to TRBJ2-1; 9 nucleotides align to TRBD2. Germline loops: CDR1 SGDLS, CDR2 YYNGEE. The CDR3 is 15 amino acids. The J segment lost 5 bases and the V segment lost 4 bases, leaving 7 bases of the junction unmatched. For the CDR3, the DNA is TGTGCCAGCAGCACAGTCACTAGCGGGCACAATGAGCAGTTCTTC. This gives the protein CASSTVTSGHNEQFF.

The chain links TRBV19 to TRBJ1-5; D may be TRBD1 (5 bases). This CDR3 contains 16 residues. V gave up 3 bases and J gave up 3 bases, with 15 bases separating them. Per the germline V gene, CDR1 is LNHDA and CDR2 is SQIVND (reference sequence). The DNA of the CDR3 is TGTGCCAGTAGTATGGTCCCCAGGGAAGCCAATCAGCCCCAGCATTTT. As protein: CASSMVPREANQPQHF.

The DNA for the CDR3 is TGTGCCAGCAGCAACGGGAGGGGAGAGACCCAGTACTTC. Protein sequence: CASSNGRGETQYF. The chain combines TRBV13 with TRBJ2-5; 8 bases match TRBD2. In germline, CDR1 is PRHDT, CDR2 FYEKMQ (reference sequence). The CDR3 covers 13 residues. With V trimmed by 5 bases and J by 4 bases, 3 bases remained unmatched.

The chain couples TRBV6-2 or TRBV6-3 to TRBJ2-1, with TRBD2 identical over 10 bases. The CDR3 contains 19 residues. Germline CDR1 MNHEY, CDR2 SVGEGT. V trimming: 0 bases; J trimming: 6 bases; junction bases outside the gene matches: 14. The CDR3 DNA reads as TGTGCCAGCAGTTACTCCGGACTAGCGGCTCCACCCGAGTTCAATGAGCAGTTCTTC. This sequence encodes CASSYSGLAAPPEFNEQFF.

J is TRBJ2-2 and V is TRBV11-3; D is undetermined. CDR3 size: 13 residues. V was pared by 8 bases and J by 1 base, with 8 bases between. Per germline, CDR1 SGHNT and CDR2 YENEEA. CDR3 loop: CASRPGNTGELFF. CDR3 in DNA: TGTGCCAGCCGTCCAGGGAACACCGGGGAGCTGTTTTTT.

This rearrangement joins TRBV5-8 to TRBJ2-5; a possible D gene is TRBD2 (5 bases). Germline assignment: CDR1 SGHTS and CDR2 YDEGEE. V was shortened by 1 base and J by 3 bases, with 7 bases between the two germline ends. The CDR3 consists of 13 residues. CDR3 amino acids: CASSLLAKETQYF. The CDR3 region has the DNA TGTGCCAGCAGCTTGCTAGCCAAAGAGACCCAGTACTTC. The entire variable domain, with the rest obtained from reference TRBV5-8 and TRBJ2-5, is as follows: EAGVTQSPTHLIKTRGQQATLRCSPISGHTSVYWYQQALGLGLQFLLWYDEGEERNRGNFPPRFSGRQFPNYSSELNVNALELEDSALYLCASSLLAKETQYFGPGTRLLVL.

The chain couples TRBV9 to TRBJ2-2; 7 nucleotides match TRBD1. Germline V gives CDR1 SGDLS, CDR2 YYNGEE. The CDR3 sequence is 17 residues long. V was pared by 1 base and J by 5 bases, with 11 bases of the junction left unmatched. CDR3 DNA sequence: TGTGCCAGCAGCGTATTATCGGGCAGGGGGAAAACCGGGGAGCTGTTTTTT. This codes for CASSVLSGRGKTGELFF.

V gene TRBV11-1 combines with J gene TRBJ2-7; D not resolved. The V gene's germline CDR1 is SGHAT and CDR2 FQDESV (reference sequence). V was trimmed by 5 bases and J by 6 bases, leaving 14 bases between them. This CDR3 is built from 13 residues. Here the CDR3 DNA reads TGTGCCAGCAGCCCCCATCCGGTCGGCGAGCAGTACTTC. This encodes CASSPHPVGEQYF. Filled out from reference TRBV11-1 and TRBJ2-7, the complete variable domain reads EAEVAQSPRYKITEKSQAVAFWCDPISGHATLYWYRQILGQGPELLVQFQDESVVDDSQLPKDRFSAERLKGVDSTLKIQPAELGDSAMYLCASSPHPVGEQYFGPGTRLTVT.

The CDR3 loop is CSASLRGGQPQHF. The CDR3 region has the DNA TGCAGTGCTAGTCTCAGGGGCGGTCAGCCCCAGCATTTT. The J gene is TRBJ1-5, the V gene TRBV20-1; a weak D match, TRBD1 (6 bases). There are 13 residues in the CDR3. Germline CDR1 and CDR2: DFQATT and SNEGSKA (reference sequence). V lost 3 bases, J lost 6 bases, and 12 bases lay in between.

This sequence joins TRBV7-9 and TRBJ2-7, with TRBD1 identical over 7 bases. Germline-derived CDR1 and CDR2 are SEHNR and FQNEAQ (reference sequence). The CDR3 covers 15 residues. The junction had 5 bases not matched to a gene; V was cut back by 1 base and J by 2 bases. The CDR3 nucleotides are TGTGCCAGCAGCTTAGGGGCGAGGGGGCCCTACGAGCAGTACTTC. Its translation is CASSLGARGPYEQYF. Filled out from reference TRBV7-9 and TRBJ2-7, the complete variable domain reads DTGVSQNPRHKITKRGQNVTFRCDPISEHNRLYWYRQTLGQGPEFLTYFQNEAQLEKSRLLSDRFSAERPKGSFSTLEIQRTEQGDSAMYLCASSLGARGPYEQYFGPGTRLTVT.